This T cell receptor beta chain stems from a study of blood T cell repertoires in COVID-19 (dated by TCRdb to about 2020). For context, the study as a whole: Samples covering the acute and convalescent phases of COVID-19 were provided by collaborators in the United States, Italy and Spain. Where HLA class I and class II types were available, the types were taken from metadata supplied by the sample provider, not from assay-based typing. Samples were obtained from the ongoing ImmuneRACE study (first 160 participants) and from some 1,200 subjects provided by 6 global collaborators. Deeply sampled blood TCRbeta repertoires from subjects exposed to, actively infected with, or recovered from COVID-19 were included in the dataset. The material from the prospective study consisted of cDNA or gDNA derived from T cells, B-cell-depleted T cells, or PBMCs. Nearly every sample came with metadata listing a de-identified subject ID, COVID-19 status, age in years and sex. The repertoires were released in a freely available public database meant as a resource for research on the immune response to SARS-CoV-2.

The collaborating institutions used their own protocols to collect whole blood in K2EDTA tubes. For TCRbeta analysis, collaborator samples were shipped as frozen whole blood, as isolated PBMCs, or as DNA extracted from either sample type. Trimming accounts for 6 bases at V and 0 bases at J, while the number of junction bases matched to no gene is 7. The cysteine opens and the valine closes a CDR3 of 15 amino acids. Of all the DNA, just the CDR3 is kept, 45 bases in frame from base 1. CDR1 and CDR2 (MDHEN, SYDVKM) derive from the germline V gene. General findings and caveats noted by the study authors: How much clinical and demographic metadata was included differed by source and by participant, and the metadata was provided uncurated.

Details on this clone: Its binding antigen is unknown. Per-base quality was not reported, and no clone a single base away is much larger than it.

The immunoSEQ Assay, a bias-controlled multiplex PCR, was used to amplify TCRbeta CDR3 regions from genomic DNA. Per the original workflow: The number of nucleated cells in each sample was estimated from the amplification of reference gene primers within the assay. To quantify the absolute abundance of each unique TCRbeta CDR3 rearrangement, sequence reads were collapsed and filtered. Productive Simpson clonality was computed per sample as the square root of Simpson's diversity index over productive rearrangements. Entries here come from immuneACCESS through TCRdb and include only in-frame sequences with V and J called. Some clones fail to appear in such tables; in the studies checked, an unresolved V gene covers under half of the shortfall, and the cause of the remainder is unknown. The DNA gave D and trimming, while V, J and clone size come from that table. This sample holds about 190,000 clones; about 81% were observed only once. About an eighth of the sample is taken by the ten largest.

Sequenced sample: peripheral blood. This TCR came from a man aged 25 to 40 with active or convalescent COVID-19. In this chain, TRBV28 is recombined with TRBJ2-7, with TRBD1 identical over 8 junction bases. The CDR3 is CASSQDRASSYEQYV. Here is the DNA: TGTGCCAGCAGCCAGGACAGGGCCAGCTCCTACGAGCAGTACGTC.